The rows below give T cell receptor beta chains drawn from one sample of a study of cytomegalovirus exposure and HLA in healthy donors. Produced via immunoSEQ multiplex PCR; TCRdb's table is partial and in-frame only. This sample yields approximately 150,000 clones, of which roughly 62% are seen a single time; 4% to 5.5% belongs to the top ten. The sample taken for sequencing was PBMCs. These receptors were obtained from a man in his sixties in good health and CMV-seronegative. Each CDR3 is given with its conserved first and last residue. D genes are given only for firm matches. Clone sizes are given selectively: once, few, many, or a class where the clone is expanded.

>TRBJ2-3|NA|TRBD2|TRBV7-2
TGTGCCAGCAGAAGCGGGAGGGACCCAGATACGCAGTATTTT
CASRSGRDPDTQYF
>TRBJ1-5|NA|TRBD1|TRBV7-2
TGTGCCAGCAGCCCATGGGGGACAGGGGTGGATCAGCCCCAGCATTTT
CASSPWGTGVDQPQHF
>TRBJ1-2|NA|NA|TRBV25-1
TGTGCCAGCAGTGCTATGGCAGGGGATGGCTACACCTTC
CASSAMAGDGYTF
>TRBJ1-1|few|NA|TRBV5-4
TGTGCCAGCACCCTAGACAGGATAGGTACTGAAGCTTTCTTT
CASTLDRIGTEAFF
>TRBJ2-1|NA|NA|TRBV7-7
TGTGCTAGCAGCTTAGCGGTGTGGCATGAGCAGTTCTTC
CASSLAVWHEQFF
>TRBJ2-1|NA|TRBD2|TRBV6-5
TGTGCCAGCAGTTATCTTCCTAGCGGGAGCCGGAATGAGCAGTTCTTC
CASSYLPSGSRNEQFF
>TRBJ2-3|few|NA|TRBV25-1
TGTGCCAGCAGTCAGGGACTTAGCACAGATACGCAGTATTTT
CASSQGLSTDTQYF
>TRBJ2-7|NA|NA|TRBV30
TGTGCCTGGAGTGTAGGCGGAGAGCAGTACTTC
CAWSVGGEQYF
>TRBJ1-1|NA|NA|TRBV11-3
TGTGCCAGCAGCTTAGGAGGGTATGACACTGAAGCTTTCTTT
CASSLGGYDTEAFF
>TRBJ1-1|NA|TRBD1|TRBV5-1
TGCGCCAGCAGCTTGGGAGGACAGGGAGGCACTGAAGCTTTCTTT
CASSLGGQGGTEAFF
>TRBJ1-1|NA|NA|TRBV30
TGTGCCTGGAGTGTTCCCCCGGGGGGGACTGAAGCTTTCTTT
CAWSVPPGGTEAFF
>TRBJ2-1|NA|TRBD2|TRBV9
TGTGCCAGCAGCGTTCGGGGAGCGGGGGCATACAATGAGCAGTTCTTC
CASSVRGAGAYNEQFF
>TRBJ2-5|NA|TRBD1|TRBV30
TGTGCCTGGAACGGACAGGGGGCTCAGGAGACCCAGTACTTC
CAWNGQGAQETQYF
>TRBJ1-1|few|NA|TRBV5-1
TGCGCCAGCAGCTTGGGTGGGGAGGACACTGAAGCTTTCTTT
CASSLGGEDTEAFF
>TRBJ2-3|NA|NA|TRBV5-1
TGCGCCAGCAGCGGGCAGGGTTTGACAGATACGCAGTATTTT
CASSGQGLTDTQYF
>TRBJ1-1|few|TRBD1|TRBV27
TGTGCCAGCAGTTCCCGGGACAGGGGAAGGACTGAAGCTTTCTTT
CASSSRDRGRTEAFF
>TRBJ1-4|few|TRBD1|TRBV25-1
TGTGCCAGCAGCATCGACAGGGGAGAGGGAAAACTGTTTTTT
CASSIDRGEGKLFF
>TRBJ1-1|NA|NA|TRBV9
TGTGCCAGCAGCGTAACTCGGACAGCGTCTGAAGCTTTCTTT
CASSVTRTASEAFF
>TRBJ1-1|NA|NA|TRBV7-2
TGTGCCAGCAGCTTATCGGCGGGGAACACTGAAGCTTTCTTT
CASSLSAGNTEAFF
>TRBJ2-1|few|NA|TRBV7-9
TGTGCCAGCAGCTTAGAGCCCCTTGGCAATGAGCAGTTCTTC
CASSLEPLGNEQFF
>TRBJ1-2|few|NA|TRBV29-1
TGCAGCGTTGGGGGGGGCGAGAATGGCTACACCTTC
CSVGGGENGYTF
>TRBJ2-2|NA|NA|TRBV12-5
TGTGCTAGTGGTTTAGGGGACTGGACCGGGGAGCTGTTTTTT
CASGLGDWTGELFF
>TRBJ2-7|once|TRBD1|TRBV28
TGTGCCAGCACCCCCCCGGGGACAGGATCTATGGAGCAGTACTTC
CASTPPGTGSMEQYF
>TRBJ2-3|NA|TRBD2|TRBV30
TGTGCCTGGACCGTCGGGGCTAGCGGGTTTACAGATACGCAGTATTTT
CAWTVGASGFTDTQYF
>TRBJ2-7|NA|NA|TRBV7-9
TGTGCCAGCAGCTCCCCTCCGAGAGGACACTACGAGCAGTACTTC
CASSSPPRGHYEQYF
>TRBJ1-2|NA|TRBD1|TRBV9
TGTGCCAGCAGCGGGGACAGGGGAGACTATGGCTACACCTTC
CASSGDRGDYGYTF
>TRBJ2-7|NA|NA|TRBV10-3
TGTGCCATCAGTGGAACAGGGGGGGCCTACGAGCAGTACTTC
CAISGTGGAYEQYF
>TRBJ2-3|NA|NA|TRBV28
TGTGCCAGCAGTTACGTGGAGGGCCGGGCGGGCACAGATACGCAGTATTTT
CASSYVEGRAGTDTQYF
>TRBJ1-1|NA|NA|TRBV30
TGTGCCTGGAGTATAGGGTTAGCGCGAGCTTTCTTT
CAWSIGLARAFF
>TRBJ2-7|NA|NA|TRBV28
TGTGCCAGCAATGGCCCCGACGAGCAGTACTTC
CASNGPDEQYF
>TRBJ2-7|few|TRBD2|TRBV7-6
TGTGCCAGCAGCTCCCCCAGCGGGAGGGCCTCCGAGCAGTACTTC
CASSSPSGRASEQYF
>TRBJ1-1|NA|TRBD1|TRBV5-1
TGCGCCAGCAGCTACACTCCGGGACAGGGCACTGAAGCTTTCTTT
CASSYTPGQGTEAFF
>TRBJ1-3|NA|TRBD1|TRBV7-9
TGTGCCAGCAGCTTCTCTGACAGGGCCGGAAACACCATATATTTT
CASSFSDRAGNTIYF
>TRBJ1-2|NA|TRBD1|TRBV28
TGTGCCAGCACCCGGGACAGGAACTATGGCTACACCTTC
CASTRDRNYGYTF
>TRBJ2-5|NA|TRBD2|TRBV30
TGTGCCTGGAGTGGCGGGAGTAGGGAGACCCAGTACTTC
CAWSGGSRETQYF
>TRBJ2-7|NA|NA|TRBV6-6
TGTGCCAGCAGGCCGCCTAGACAGACCTCCTACGAGCAGTACTTC
CASRPPRQTSYEQYF
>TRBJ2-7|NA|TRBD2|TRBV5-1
TGCGCCAGCAGGCGGCTAGCGGGGTACGAGCAGTACTTC
CASRRLAGYEQYF
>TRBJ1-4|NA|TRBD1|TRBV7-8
TGTGCCAGCAGCCCCCGGACAGGGTCTAATGAAAAACTGTTTTTT
CASSPRTGSNEKLFF
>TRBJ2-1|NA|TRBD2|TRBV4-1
TGCGCCAGCAGCCAAGGATTAAGCGGGAGCTATGAGAATGAGCAGTTCTTC
CASSQGLSGSYENEQFF
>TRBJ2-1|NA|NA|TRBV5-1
TGCGCCAGCAGCTTGGCCGGGGGTACCTACAATGAGCAGTTCTTC
CASSLAGGTYNEQFF
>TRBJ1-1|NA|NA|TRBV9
TGTGCCAGCAGCGTTACAGGGATCGCTGAAGCTTTCTTT
CASSVTGIAEAFF
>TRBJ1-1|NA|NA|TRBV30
TGTGCCTGGAGTGTATCTCGGGGGGGCGCTGAAGCTTTCTTT
CAWSVSRGGAEAFF
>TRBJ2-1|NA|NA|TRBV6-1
TGTGCCAGCAGTGAAACCCTGCAGGTACGGCAGTTCTTC
CASSETLQVRQFF
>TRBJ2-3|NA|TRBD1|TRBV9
TGTGCCAGCAACGTCGGGACAGGGGGGTCCACAGATACGCAGTATTTT
CASNVGTGGSTDTQYF
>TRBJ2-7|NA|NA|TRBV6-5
TGTGCCAGCAGTGCTGGACAGACCTGGCAACACTTC
CASSAGQTWQHF
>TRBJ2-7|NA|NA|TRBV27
TGTGCCAGCAGTATATTGACAGCCGGTGGTGAGCAGTACTTC
CASSILTAGGEQYF
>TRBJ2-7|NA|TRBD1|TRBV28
TGTGCCAGCAGTCCGGGACAGCTACTTGCGAAGCAGTACTTC
CASSPGQLLAKQYF
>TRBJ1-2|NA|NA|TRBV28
TGTGCCAGCAGCAGCGGCCCCTACACCTTC
CASSSGPYTF
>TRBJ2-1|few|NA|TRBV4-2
TGTGCCAGCAGCCAAGAGGCTAGTGGGCGGAGGGAGCAGTTCTTC
CASSQEASGRREQFF
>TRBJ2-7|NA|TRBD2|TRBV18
TGTGCCAGCTCACCCTCTACCGGGACTAGCGGGAGCCACGAGCAGTACTTC
CASSPSTGTSGSHEQYF
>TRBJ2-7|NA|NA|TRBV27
TGTGCCAGCAGTTTAAATGGGGAGTCGGGGGAGCAGTACTTC
CASSLNGESGEQYF
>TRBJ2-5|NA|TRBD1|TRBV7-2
TGTGCCAGCAGCTGGGGCGGACAGGGAAAGGAGACCCAGTACTTC
CASSWGGQGKETQYF
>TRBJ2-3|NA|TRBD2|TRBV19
TGTGCCAGTAGTACAACTAGCGGGAGGGCCGGGAGCACAGATACGCAGTATTTT
CASSTTSGRAGSTDTQYF